This T cell receptor (beta chain) was sequenced during a study of T cell clonotyping in hematopoietic cell transplantation. Findings of the study overall: Graft donor and pretransplant recipient Inverse Simpson Index values predicted broader posttransplant TCR diversity.

Clones were read by immunoSEQ multiplex PCR, and TCRdb kept only the in-frame ones, dropping some. This table holds roughly 13,000 clones, just under 95% found once. Concerning this clone: What it recognizes is unknown.

This specimen was PBMCs, taken 100 days after allogeneic stem cell transplant. The source is a female patient aged 50-65 years who had an allogeneic stem cell transplant from an unrelated donor, so the T cells may come from the graft donor. Some clones in this sample may be carry-over from other donors' samples.

CDR3 amino acids: CASSIAGDRYEQYF. The CDR3 DNA follows: TGTGCCAGTAGTATAGCGGGAGATCGCTACGAGCAGTACTTC. The chain joins TRBV19 to TRBJ2-7, with D maybe TRBD2 (6 bases). This CDR3 is 14 amino acids long. Germline CDR1 LNHDA, CDR2 SQIVND (reference sequence). V dropped 1 base and J dropped 3 bases, with 10 bases sitting between them.